Listed below are T cell receptor beta chains from one sample, sequenced in a study of T cells after yellow fever vaccination. Using its own MiXCR run on the 5' RACE reads, TCRdb lists one record per CDR3 protein. The sample lists over 300,000 distinct CDR3 sequences, about 3.5% seen once, with about 25% in the top ten. The sequencing used PBMCs, collected on the day of the yellow fever booster vaccination. The receptors stem from a man aged 18 to 30 who received the YFV17D yellow fever vaccine. Each CDR3 is given without its conserved first and last residue. D genes are given only for firm matches.

CDR3: ASSLQALNTEAF
length: 12
D: -
V: TRBV5-1
J: TRBJ1-1

CDR3: ASRSSANTGELF
length: 12
D: -
V: TRBV6-1
J: TRBJ2-2

CDR3: ASSFGTWAGYT
length: 11
D: -
V: TRBV3-1
J: TRBJ1-2

CDR3: ASSPRGTGGHSNEQF
length: 15
D: TRBD1
V: TRBV5-1
J: TRBJ2-1

CDR3: ASSHLSSGRGSYNEQF
length: 16
D: -
V: TRBV3-1
J: TRBJ2-1

CDR3: ASNYPRQGSNEQF
length: 13
D: TRBD1
V: TRBV5-1
J: TRBJ2-1

CDR3: ASSIDQMGISEAF
length: 13
D: -
V: TRBV19
J: TRBJ1-1

CDR3: ASSPNLPGGRGTQY
length: 14
D: -
V: TRBV7-2
J: TRBJ2-5

CDR3: ASSQGPPGGTEAF
length: 13
D: -
V: TRBV4-1
J: TRBJ1-1

CDR3: ASSPGTSGINEQF
length: 13
D: TRBD2
V: TRBV4-1
J: TRBJ2-1

CDR3: ASSFPWAGTEAF
length: 12
D: -
V: TRBV28
J: TRBJ1-1

CDR3: ASSLLNWSGNTIY
length: 13
D: -
V: TRBV7-2
J: TRBJ1-3

CDR3: ASSPQGGNGYT
length: 11
D: -
V: TRBV10-2
J: TRBJ1-2

CDR3: ASRIAGGNIQY
length: 11
D: TRBD2
V: TRBV11-2
J: TRBJ2-4

CDR3: ASSTNRQTNEKLF
length: 13
D: -
V: TRBV19
J: TRBJ1-4

CDR3: SVKGVCSGNTIY
length: 12
D: -
V: TRBV29-1
J: TRBJ1-3

CDR3: AITDSAWEDTQY
length: 12
D: -
V: TRBV10-3
J: TRBJ2-3

CDR3: ASSVSGAGELF
length: 11
D: -
V: TRBV9
J: TRBJ2-2

CDR3: ASSLSEHETQY
length: 11
D: -
V: TRBV7-9
J: TRBJ2-5

CDR3: ASSSVEDSTTNTEAF
length: 15
D: -
V: TRBV4-1
J: TRBJ1-1

CDR3: ACSFFFPSGVNETQY
length: 15
D: TRBD2
V: TRBV27
J: TRBJ2-5

CDR3: ASSLGGGWQPQH
length: 12
D: TRBD1
V: TRBV6-2/TRBV6-3
J: TRBJ1-5

CDR3: ASSVRPTRQAEAF
length: 13
D: -
V: TRBV2
J: TRBJ1-1

CDR3: ASSSTGGDEQF
length: 11
D: TRBD1
V: TRBV11-2
J: TRBJ2-1

CDR3: ASSFQSGEQF
length: 10
D: -
V: TRBV7-9
J: TRBJ2-1

CDR3: ASRTSGGTETQY
length: 12
D: TRBD2
V: TRBV5-1
J: TRBJ2-5

CDR3: ATSRGGLSNQPQH
length: 13
D: -
V: TRBV15
J: TRBJ1-5

CDR3: ASSLSRGSRAQETQY
length: 15
D: -
V: TRBV4-3
J: TRBJ2-5

CDR3: ASWGQDTGELF
length: 11
D: TRBD1
V: TRBV5-1
J: TRBJ2-2

CDR3: ASSGLAGTYNEQF
length: 13
D: TRBD2
V: TRBV4-3
J: TRBJ2-1

CDR3: ASSFVQDTGELF
length: 12
D: -
V: TRBV27
J: TRBJ2-2

CDR3: ASSLIGAKNIQY
length: 12
D: -
V: TRBV12-3/TRBV12-4
J: TRBJ2-4

CDR3: AISDSLEEAF
length: 10
D: -
V: TRBV10-3
J: TRBJ1-1

CDR3: ASSPRGQGDLNQPQH
length: 15
D: TRBD1
V: TRBV7-8
J: TRBJ1-5

CDR3: ASSLTHGQGENIQY
length: 14
D: TRBD1
V: TRBV7-8
J: TRBJ2-4

CDR3: ASSPPKAGGTEAF
length: 13
D: TRBD1
V: TRBV7-6
J: TRBJ1-1

CDR3: ASSNRQGRTQY
length: 11
D: TRBD1
V: TRBV7-6
J: TRBJ2-5

CDR3: ASSLLGQRASGANVLT
length: 16
D: TRBD1
V: TRBV5-4
J: TRBJ2-6

CDR3: ASSAGASYEQY
length: 11
D: -
V: TRBV25-1
J: TRBJ2-7

CDR3: ASSQLGLVGTDTQY
length: 14
D: TRBD2
V: TRBV13
J: TRBJ2-3